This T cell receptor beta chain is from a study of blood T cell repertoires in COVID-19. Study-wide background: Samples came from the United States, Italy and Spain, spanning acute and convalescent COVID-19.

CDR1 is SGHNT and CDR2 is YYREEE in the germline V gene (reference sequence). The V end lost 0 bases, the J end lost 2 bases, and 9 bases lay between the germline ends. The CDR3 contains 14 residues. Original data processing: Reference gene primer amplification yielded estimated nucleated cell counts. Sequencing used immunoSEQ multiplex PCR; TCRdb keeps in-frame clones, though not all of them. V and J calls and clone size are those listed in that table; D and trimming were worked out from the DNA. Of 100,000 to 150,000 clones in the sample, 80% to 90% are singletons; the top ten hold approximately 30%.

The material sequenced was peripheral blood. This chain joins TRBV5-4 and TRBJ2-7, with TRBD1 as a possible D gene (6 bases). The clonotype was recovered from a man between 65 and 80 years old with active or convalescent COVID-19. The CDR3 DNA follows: TGTGCCAGCAGCTTGGCAGACAGGCCCTACGAGCAGTACTTC. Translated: CASSLADRPYEQYF. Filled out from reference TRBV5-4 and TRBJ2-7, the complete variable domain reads ETGVTQSPTHLIKTRGQQVTLRCSSQSGHNTVSWYQQALGQGPQFIFQYYREEENGRGNFPPRFSGLQFPNYSSELNVNALELDDSALYLCASSLADRPYEQYFGPGTRLTVT.